These T cell receptor beta chains were read from a single sample in a study of control samples from healthy donors and cancer patients. Clones were read by immunoSEQ multiplex PCR, and TCRdb kept only the in-frame ones, dropping some. The sample has 140,000 or so clones; more than 90% are singletons. The specimen sequenced was blood. All receptors derive from a man aged 30 to 45 in good health. The CDR3 runs from the conserved cysteine through the conserved F or W. The D gene is left open where the match is weak. Clone size is shown for a subset of rows, as once, few, many or a class of expanded clone.

TRBD2,TRBV19,TRBJ2-3,.,CAAGLAGRDTQYF,TGTGCCGCAGGACTAGCGGGGAGGGATACGCAGTATTTT
.,TRBV6-1,TRBJ1-5,medium-sized,CASSEDLRRGEGQPQHF,TGTGCCAGCAGTGAAGACTTAAGGAGGGGTGAAGGTCAGCCCCAGCATTTT
.,TRBV29-1,TRBJ1-1,few,CSVSPSNTEAFF,TGCAGCGTTTCCCCATCGAACACTGAAGCTTTCTTT
.,TRBV5-1,TRBJ2-2,.,CASSLQPTVLSTGELFF,TGCGCCAGCAGCTTGCAACCGACTGTATTGAGCACCGGGGAGCTGTTTTTT
.,TRBV27,TRBJ2-2,.,CASSLFSKRPAGELFF,TGTGCCAGCAGTTTATTTTCTAAGAGGCCTGCCGGGGAGCTGTTTTTT
TRBD1,TRBV19,TRBJ1-5,.,CASSIETGGINQPQHF,TGTGCCAGTAGTATAGAGACAGGGGGCATCAATCAGCCCCAGCATTTT
.,TRBV27,TRBJ1-5,.,CASSLSGNNQPQHF,TGTGCCAGCAGTTTATCAGGAAACAATCAGCCCCAGCATTTT
.,TRBV27,TRBJ2-7,.,CASLGQDSYEQYF,TGTGCCAGCCTTGGTCAGGACTCCTACGAGCAGTACTTC
TRBD2,TRBV27,TRBJ2-7,.,CASSLRGAGGPYEQYF,TGTGCCAGCAGTTTAAGGGGAGCGGGGGGTCCCTACGAGCAGTACTTC
.,TRBV12-3/TRBV12-4,TRBJ2-1,.,CASRSPYNEQFF,TGTGCCAGCAGGTCCCCCTACAATGAGCAGTTCTTC
TRBD1,TRBV30,TRBJ1-1,.,CAWRTGGGTEAFF,TGTGCCTGGAGGACAGGGGGTGGGACTGAAGCTTTCTTT
.,TRBV6-5,TRBJ1-1,.,CASTVEVNTEAFF,TGTGCCAGCACGGTTGAGGTGAACACTGAAGCTTTCTTT
.,TRBV4-1,TRBJ2-7,.,CASSQGLVAREQYF,TGCGCCAGCAGCCAAGGCTTAGTGGCACGCGAGCAGTACTTC
.,TRBV7-5,TRBJ2-2,.,CVRSLEVERYTGELFF,TGTGTCAGAAGCTTAGAGGTAGAAAGGTACACCGGGGAGCTGTTTTTT
TRBD1,TRBV19,TRBJ1-5,.,CASSIGNRGYSNQPQHF,TGTGCCAGTAGTATAGGCAACAGGGGATATAGCAATCAGCCCCAGCATTTT
.,TRBV5-1,TRBJ1-2,.,CASGDQINYGYTF,TGCGCCAGCGGGGATCAGATCAACTATGGCTACACCTTC
TRBD1,TRBV19,TRBJ2-1,.,CACSMTGKGSNEQFF,TGTGCCTGCTCCATGACAGGGAAGGGCAGCAATGAGCAGTTCTTC
.,TRBV19,TRBJ2-7,.,CADWTIGGPYYEQYF,TGTGCCGATTGGACTATCGGGGGCCCTTACTACGAGCAGTACTTC
TRBD1,TRBV28,TRBJ1-2,.,CASSSGGGIYGYTF,TGTGCCAGCAGTTCAGGGGGCGGGATATATGGCTACACCTTC
TRBD1,TRBV28,TRBJ2-7,.,CASSTDRGAYEQYF,TGTGCCAGCAGTACGGACAGGGGGGCCTACGAGCAGTACTTC
.,TRBV5-1,TRBJ1-6,.,CASSLAANSPLHF,TGCGCCAGCAGCTTGGCCGCTAATTCACCCCTCCACTTT
TRBD1,TRBV6-5,TRBJ2-1,.,CASSSTGGNEQFF,TGTGCCAGCAGCTCGACAGGGGGTAATGAGCAGTTCTTC
TRBD1,TRBV7-9,TRBJ1-1,.,CASSLQGGRAEAFF,TGTGCCAGCAGCTTACAAGGGGGCAGGGCTGAAGCTTTCTTT
.,TRBV19,TRBJ1-1,once,CASSIWPWGEAFF,TGTGCCAGTAGTATATGGCCCTGGGGTGAAGCTTTCTTT
TRBD2,TRBV4-1,TRBJ2-2,.,CASSQESSGGQIGELFF,TGCGCCAGCAGCCAAGAATCTAGCGGGGGCCAGATCGGGGAGCTGTTTTTT
TRBD1,TRBV5-4,TRBJ1-2,.,CASSLEGGTGYTF,TGTGCCAGCAGCTTGGAAGGGGGCACTGGCTACACCTTC
.,TRBV14,TRBJ2-7,.,CASSQDREGPIGF,TGTGCCAGCAGCCAGGACAGGGAGGGCCCTATAGGCTTC
.,TRBV11-2,TRBJ2-7,.,CASSPKGGTVHLEQYF,TGTGCCAGCAGCCCAAAGGGGGGGACAGTCCACCTCGAGCAGTACTTC
.,TRBV7-2,TRBJ1-4,.,CASSWTNEKLFF,TGTGCCAGCAGCTGGACAAATGAAAAACTGTTTTTT
TRBD1,TRBV19,TRBJ2-7,.,CASSTRDRSYEQYF,TGTGCCAGTAGTACCCGGGACAGGTCCTACGAGCAGTACTTC
TRBD2,TRBV7-8,TRBJ2-3,.,CASSLEGGGVTDTQYF,TGTGCCAGCAGCTTAGAGGGCGGGGGGGTTACAGATACGCAGTATTTT
.,TRBV27,TRBJ1-1,.,CASSLRQKNTEAFF,TGTGCCAGCAGTTTACGGCAGAAGAACACTGAAGCTTTCTTT
.,TRBV27,TRBJ2-5,.,CASSWDGKETQYF,TGTGCCAGCTCATGGGACGGCAAAGAGACCCAGTACTTC
.,TRBV30,TRBJ2-7,.,CAWTTGTSLYEQYF,TGTGCCTGGACCACCGGGACAAGCTTATACGAGCAGTACTTC
.,TRBV6-6,TRBJ1-1,.,CASSYLVNTEAFF,TGTGCCAGCAGTTATTTGGTGAACACTGAAGCTTTCTTT
.,TRBV5-4,TRBJ2-3,.,CASSLGATDTQYF,TGTGCCAGCAGCTTGGGGGCCACAGATACGCAGTATTTT
.,TRBV19,TRBJ1-2,.,CASSPGSPWGYTF,TGTGCCAGTAGTCCCGGGTCCCCCTGGGGCTACACCTTC
.,TRBV2,TRBJ1-5,.,CASSEEGRGHQPQHF,TGTGCCAGCAGTGAAGAGGGCAGGGGTCACCAGCCCCAGCATTTT
TRBD1,TRBV9,TRBJ1-1,.,CASSVVSTGGAGTEAFF,TGTGCCAGCAGCGTAGTTTCCACAGGGGGCGCGGGGACTGAAGCTTTCTTT
.,TRBV6-2/TRBV6-3,TRBJ2-2,few,CASSYAAGELFF,TGTGCCAGCAGCTATGCGGCCGGGGAGCTGTTTTTT
TRBD1,TRBV10-3,TRBJ1-2,.,CAISIGGTNYGYTF,TGTGCCATCAGTATAGGGGGCACAAACTATGGCTACACCTTC
.,TRBV7-8,TRBJ1-3,few,CASSLGGSGNTIYF,TGTGCCAGCAGCTTAGGCGGGTCTGGAAACACCATATATTTT
TRBD1,TRBV12-5,TRBJ1-2,.,CASGGPSTGGGGYGYTF,TGTGCTAGTGGGGGACCCTCGACAGGGGGCGGCGGCTATGGCTACACCTTC
TRBD2,TRBV7-3,TRBJ2-1,.,CASSSGTSLGNEQFF,TGTGCCAGCAGCTCCGGGACTAGCCTGGGCAATGAGCAGTTCTTC
.,TRBV9,TRBJ1-6,once,CASSLDNSPLHF,TGTGCCAGCAGCCTCGATAATTCACCCCTCCACTTT
.,TRBV19,TRBJ1-1,.,CASRGFPEAFF,TGTGCCAGCAGGGGTTTTCCTGAAGCTTTCTTT
.,TRBV21-1,TRBJ1-3,.,CASSRAGGKKGLSGNTIYF,TGTGCCAGCAGCAGGGCAGGGGGCAAAAAGGGGCTCTCTGGAAACACCATATATTTT
.,TRBV21-1,TRBJ2-2,.,CASSTRDPTGELFF,TGTGCCAGCAGCACCCGGGACCCTACCGGGGAGCTGTTTTTT
TRBD1,TRBV19,TRBJ1-4,.,CASTRGSYEKLFF,TGTGCCAGTACCAGGGGGTCCTATGAAAAACTGTTTTTT
TRBD1,TRBV5-5,TRBJ2-1,.,CASSPGTGFDNEQFF,TGTGCCAGCAGCCCCGGGACAGGGTTCGACAATGAGCAGTTCTTC
.,TRBV29-1,TRBJ1-1,once,CSHLNRNTEAFF,TGCAGTCATCTCAATCGTAACACTGAAGCTTTCTTT
.,TRBV5-4,TRBJ1-4,.,CASSFGGDEKLFF,TGTGCCAGCAGCTTTGGTGGGGATGAAAAACTGTTTTTT